These 14 T cell receptor beta chains originate from one sample sequenced in a study of blood T cell repertoires in COVID-19. Clones were read by immunoSEQ multiplex PCR, and TCRdb kept only the in-frame ones, dropping some. The table includes hundreds of thousands of clones, just over 85% detected once. Input material: peripheral blood. The receptors here all came from a man older than 75 with acute or convalescent COVID-19.

This clone came up once. The chain uses TRBV19 and TRBJ1-2; TRBD1 matches 8 bases. Germline trimming cut 6 bases from V and 2 bases from J; bases unmatched to any gene: 5. Germline CDR1 LNHDA, CDR2 SQIVND (reference sequence). The CDR3 totals 14 residues. The CDR3, as DNA: TGTGCCAGTAGAACGACAGGGGTGAACTATGGCTACACCTTC. Its translation is CASRTTGVNYGYTF.

The chain is built from TRBV12-3 or TRBV12-4 and TRBJ2-7; TRBD1 is a possible D gene (6 bases). The CDR3 has 12 amino acids. The ends were cut back, 5 bases at V and 3 bases at J, with 8 bases in the middle. The CDR3 is CASSRDNYEQYF. In nucleotides, the CDR3 is TGTGCCAGCAGTCGGGACAACTACGAGCAGTACTTC.

V gene TRBV27 combines with J gene TRBJ1-2; 8 bases agree with TRBD1. Trimming removed 3 bases from V and 4 bases from J; junction bases left unmatched: 7. There are 15 residues in the CDR3. CDR1 is MNHEY and CDR2 is SMNVEV in the germline V gene (reference sequence). The CDR3, as DNA: TGTGCCAGCAGTTTCAGACAGGGGCCTCGCTATGGCTACACCTTC. Translating gives CASSFRQGPRYGYTF.

CDR3 in amino acids: CASSATRKDLVTGELFF. In DNA form, the CDR3 reads TGTGCCAGCAGCGCCACTAGGAAAGACCTCGTTACCGGGGAGCTGTTTTTT. The chain carries TRBV13 and TRBJ2-2; tentative D call: TRBD2 (5 bases). The CDR3 has 17 residues. Trimming removed 5 bases from V and 5 bases from J, with 21 bases in between. Per the germline V gene, CDR1 is PRHDT and CDR2 is FYEKMQ (reference sequence).

The chain recombines TRBV6-1 with TRBJ2-7; D is undetermined. The germline CDR1 and CDR2 sequences are MNHNS and SASEGT. V lost 3 bases and J 4 bases, leaving 13 bases between the germline ends. The CDR3 is 14 amino acids. The CDR3 here is CASSEQVFTYEQYF. DNA for the CDR3: TGTGCCAGCAGTGAGCAGGTCTTCACTTACGAGCAGTACTTC.

V gene TRBV5-1 combines with J gene TRBJ2-1; a weak D match, TRBD2 (5 bases). V was cut by 2 bases and J by 7 bases, with 19 bases left in between. The CDR3 contains 16 residues. Germline V gene sequence: CDR1 SGHRS, CDR2 YFSETQ. The CDR3: CASSLAPVSSLNEQFF. CDR3 in DNA: TGCGCCAGCAGCTTAGCTCCCGTGTCTAGCCTAAATGAGCAGTTCTTC.

For this clone: This CDR3 is also generated by other DNA sequences in the sample. This sequence joins TRBV18 and TRBJ2-5; TRBD1 matches 8 bases. Germline trimming cut 4 bases from V and 3 bases from J; bases unmatched to any gene: 4. Germline-derived CDR1 and CDR2 are KGHSH and LQKENI. This CDR3 is built from 14 residues. This CDR3 is CASSRGTGKETQYF. CDR3 bases: TGTGCCAGCTCACGCGGGACAGGAAAAGAGACCCAGTACTTC.

The sample holds a few counts of this clone. This chain uses TRBV19 with TRBJ2-3; the match to TRBD2 covers 9 bases. Trimming at V came to 4 bases and at J to 2 bases, leaving 4 bases not matched to a gene. The germline CDR1 and CDR2 sequences are LNHDA and SQIVND (reference sequence). The CDR3 spans 15 residues. The CDR3 sequence is CASSKTSGLTDTQYF. The CDR3 DNA follows: TGTGCCAGTAGTAAGACTAGCGGACTCACAGATACGCAGTATTTT. The full variable domain, rest sourced from reference TRBV19 and TRBJ2-3, is DGGITQSPKYLFRKEGQNVTLSCEQNLNHDAMYWYRQDPGQGLRLIYYSQIVNDFQKGDIAEGYSVSREKKESFPLTVTSAQKNPTAFYLCASSKTSGLTDTQYFGPGTRLTVL.

The V and J genes are TRBV19 and TRBJ1-1, with TRBD1 matching over 7 bases. CDR3 length equals 13 residues. The ends lost 7 bases at V and 1 base at J; junction bases unmatched: 3. Looked up from germline, CDR1 is LNHDA and CDR2 is SQIVND (reference sequence). The CDR3 DNA reads TGTGCCAGTACCCCAGGGGGGAACACTGAAGCTTTCTTT. This encodes CASTPGGNTEAFF.

CDR3 coding DNA: TGTGCCAGCAGTGGGGGACAGGGCGCAGATACGCAGTATTTT. Amino acids: CASSGGQGADTQYF. The chain links TRBV28 to TRBJ2-3; TRBD1 matches at 9 bases. J was trimmed by 4 bases and V by 5 bases; bases with no gene match: 4. CDR3 length equals 14 residues. Germline V gives CDR1 MDHEN, CDR2 SYDVKM.

The V and J genes are TRBV6-2 or TRBV6-3 and TRBJ2-1; D might be TRBD1 (7 bases). Germline-derived CDR1 and CDR2 are MNHEY and SVGEGT. The CDR3 covers 16 residues. Trimming cost V 2 bases and J 2 bases, with 13 bases left between them. CDR3 amino acids: CASSYRGTVPYNEQFF. In DNA, the CDR3 is TGTGCCAGCAGTTACCGGGGGACAGTTCCCTACAATGAGCAGTTCTTC.

The rearrangement joins TRBV14 to TRBJ2-1, with 14 positions matching TRBD2. With V trimmed by 2 bases and J by 5 bases, 2 bases remained unmatched. The length of the CDR3 is 16 residues. Per the germline V gene, CDR1 is SGHDN and CDR2 is FVKESK. CDR3 sequence: CASSQLGLAGDNEQFF. CDR3 DNA sequence: TGTGCCAGCAGCCAACTGGGACTAGCGGGAGACAATGAGCAGTTCTTC.

This clone came up once. The gene calls are TRBV10-3 and TRBJ2-7, with 9 bases fitting TRBD2. Germline CDR1 is ENHRY and CDR2 is SYGVKD. The V gene end was trimmed by 5 bases and the J gene end by 5 bases; junction bases not matched to a gene: 16. The length of the CDR3 is 17 residues. The CDR3 DNA reads TGTGCCATCAGTCAAGTAGCGGGAGCCTCCCCGGGGGACGAGCAGTACTTC. Amino acids: CAISQVAGASPGDEQYF.

The chain has TRBV6-5 and TRBJ2-2; 8 nucleotides agree with TRBD2. V was pared by 5 bases and J by 4 bases, with 6 bases of the junction left unmatched. Per the germline V gene, CDR1 is MNHEY and CDR2 is SVGAGI. This CDR3 has 15 residues. CDR3 residues: CASSRTSPSTGELFF. CDR3 bases: TGTGCCAGCAGTCGGACTAGCCCGAGCACCGGGGAGCTGTTTTTT.